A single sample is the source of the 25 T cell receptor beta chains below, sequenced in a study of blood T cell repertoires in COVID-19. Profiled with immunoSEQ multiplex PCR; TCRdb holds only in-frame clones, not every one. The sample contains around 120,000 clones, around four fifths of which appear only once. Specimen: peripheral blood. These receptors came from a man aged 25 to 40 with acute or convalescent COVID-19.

CDR3 in DNA: TGCAGTGCTAGTGGGGGGGGCGCTGGAAACACCATATATTTT. It encodes CSASGGGAGNTIYF. The J gene is TRBJ1-3, the V gene TRBV20-1; D may be TRBD1 (6 bases). The CDR3 runs to 14 residues. The V end was cut by 3 bases, the J end by 2 bases, with 11 bases between. The germline V gene has CDR1 DFQATT and CDR2 SNEGSKA (reference sequence).

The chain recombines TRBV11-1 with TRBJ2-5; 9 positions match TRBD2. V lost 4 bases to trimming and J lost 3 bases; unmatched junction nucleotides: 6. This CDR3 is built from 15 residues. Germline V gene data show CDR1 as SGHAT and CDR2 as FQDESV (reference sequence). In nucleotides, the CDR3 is TGTGCCAGCAGCTCCCTCGCTAGCGGGAAAGAGACCCAGTACTTC. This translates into CASSSLASGKETQYF.

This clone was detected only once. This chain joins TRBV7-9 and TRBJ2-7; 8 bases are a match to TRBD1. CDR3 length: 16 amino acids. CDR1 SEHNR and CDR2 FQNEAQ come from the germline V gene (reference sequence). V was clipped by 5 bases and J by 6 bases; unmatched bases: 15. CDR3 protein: CASSILTGTGISEQYF. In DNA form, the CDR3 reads TGTGCCAGCAGCATCCTAACCGGGACAGGCATTTCCGAGCAGTACTTC. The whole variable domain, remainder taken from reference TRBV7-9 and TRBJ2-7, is DTGVSQNPRHKITKRGQNVTFRCDPISEHNRLYWYRQTLGQGPEFLTYFQNEAQLEKSRLLSDRFSAERPKGSFSTLEIQRTEQGDSAMYLCASSILTGTGISEQYFGPGTRLTVT.

This CDR3 reads CASSPRKPGQGGTDTQYF. CDR3 DNA: TGTGCCAGCAGCCCGAGAAAACCGGGACAGGGAGGCACAGATACGCAGTATTTT. The gene calls are TRBV9 and TRBJ2-3; the match to TRBD1 covers 9 bases. The germline CDR1 and CDR2 sequences are SGDLS and YYNGEE. The CDR3 is 18 residues long. J lost 1 base, V lost 4 bases, and 13 bases had no gene match. The full variable domain, completed using reference TRBV9 and TRBJ2-3, is DSGVTQTPKHLITATGQRVTLRCSPRSGDLSVYWYQQSLDQGLQFLIQYYNGEERAKGNILERFSAQQFPDLHSELNLSSLELGDSALYFCASSPRKPGQGGTDTQYFGPGTRLTVL.

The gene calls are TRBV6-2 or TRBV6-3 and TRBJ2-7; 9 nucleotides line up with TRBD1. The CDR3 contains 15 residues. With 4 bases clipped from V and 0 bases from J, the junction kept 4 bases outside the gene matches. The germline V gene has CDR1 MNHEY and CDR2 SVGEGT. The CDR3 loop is CASSFGQGISYEQYF. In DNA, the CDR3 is TGTGCCAGCAGTTTTGGACAGGGGATCTCCTACGAGCAGTACTTC.

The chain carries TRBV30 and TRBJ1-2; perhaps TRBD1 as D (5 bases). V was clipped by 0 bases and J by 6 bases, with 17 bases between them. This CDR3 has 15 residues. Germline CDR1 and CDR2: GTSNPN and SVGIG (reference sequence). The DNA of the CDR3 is TGTGCCTGGAGTGTTGGGGTCAGGGTATCGAATGGCTACACCTTC. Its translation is CAWSVGVRVSNGYTF.

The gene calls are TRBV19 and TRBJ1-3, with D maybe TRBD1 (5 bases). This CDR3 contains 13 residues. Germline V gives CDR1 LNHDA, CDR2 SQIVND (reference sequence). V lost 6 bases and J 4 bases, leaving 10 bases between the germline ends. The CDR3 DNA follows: TGTGCCAGTAGCCTCGACAGCGGAAACACCATATATTTT. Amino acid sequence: CASSLDSGNTIYF.

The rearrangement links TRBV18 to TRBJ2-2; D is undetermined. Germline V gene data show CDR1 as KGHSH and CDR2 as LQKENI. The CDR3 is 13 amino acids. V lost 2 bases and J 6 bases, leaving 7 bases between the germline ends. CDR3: CASSPFESGELFF. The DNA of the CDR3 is TGTGCCAGCTCACCATTTGAGTCCGGGGAGCTGTTTTTT.

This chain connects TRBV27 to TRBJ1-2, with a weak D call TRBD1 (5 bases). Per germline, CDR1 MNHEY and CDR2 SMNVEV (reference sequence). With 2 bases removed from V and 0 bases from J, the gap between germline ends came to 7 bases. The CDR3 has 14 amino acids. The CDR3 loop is CASSLVGANYGYTF. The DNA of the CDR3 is TGTGCCAGCAGTTTAGTAGGGGCTAACTATGGCTACACCTTC.

The CDR3 coding sequence is TGTGCCTGCACCCCAGGGGGTTCAGGGACATATGGCTACACCTTC. Translating gives CACTPGGSGTYGYTF. The rearrangement joins TRBV19 to TRBJ1-2; 7 nucleotides line up with TRBD1. J was trimmed by 5 bases and V by 11 bases; bases with no gene match: 17. CDR1 is LNHDA, CDR2 SQIVND, per germline (reference sequence). This CDR3 contains 15 residues.

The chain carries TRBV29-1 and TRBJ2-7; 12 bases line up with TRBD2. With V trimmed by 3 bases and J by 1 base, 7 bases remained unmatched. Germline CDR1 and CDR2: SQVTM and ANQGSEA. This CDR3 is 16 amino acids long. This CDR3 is CSVDALGLAGSYEQYV. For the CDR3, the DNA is TGCAGCGTTGACGCCCTGGGACTAGCGGGTTCCTACGAGCAGTACGTC.

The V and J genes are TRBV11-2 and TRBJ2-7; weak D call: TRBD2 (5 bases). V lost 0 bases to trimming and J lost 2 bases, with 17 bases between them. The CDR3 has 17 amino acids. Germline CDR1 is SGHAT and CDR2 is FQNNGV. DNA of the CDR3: TGTGCCAGCAGCTTAGATCTCCCGGGGTCGGGGACCTACGAGCAGTACTTC. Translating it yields CASSLDLPGSGTYEQYF.

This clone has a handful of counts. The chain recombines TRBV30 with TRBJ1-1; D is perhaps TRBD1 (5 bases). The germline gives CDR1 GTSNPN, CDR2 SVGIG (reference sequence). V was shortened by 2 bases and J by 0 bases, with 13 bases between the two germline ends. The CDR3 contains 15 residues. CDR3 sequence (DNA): TGTGCCTGGAGTCCCCTAACAGGATTGAACACTGAAGCTTTCTTT. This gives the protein CAWSPLTGLNTEAFF.

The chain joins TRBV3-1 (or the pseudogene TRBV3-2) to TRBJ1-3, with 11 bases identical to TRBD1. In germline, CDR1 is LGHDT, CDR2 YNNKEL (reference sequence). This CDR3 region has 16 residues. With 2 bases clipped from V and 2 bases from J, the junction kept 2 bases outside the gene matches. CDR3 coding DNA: TGTGCCAGCAGCCAACCGGGACAGGGGGCTGGAAACACCATATATTTT. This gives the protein CASSQPGQGAGNTIYF.

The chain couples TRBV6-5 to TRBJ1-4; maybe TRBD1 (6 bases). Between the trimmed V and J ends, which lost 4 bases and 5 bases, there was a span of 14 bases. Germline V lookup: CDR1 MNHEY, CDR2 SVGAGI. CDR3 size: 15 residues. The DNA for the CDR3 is TGTGCCAGCAGTTTACTGACAGGCGAGAATGAAAAACTGTTTTTT. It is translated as CASSLLTGENEKLFF.

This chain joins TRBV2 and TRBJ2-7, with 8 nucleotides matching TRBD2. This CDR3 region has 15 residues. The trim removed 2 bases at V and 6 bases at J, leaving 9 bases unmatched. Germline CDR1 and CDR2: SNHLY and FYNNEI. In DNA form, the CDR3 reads TGTGCCAGCAGTGAAATAGCGGGGCCCGGGGGCGAGCAGTACTTC. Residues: CASSEIAGPGGEQYF.

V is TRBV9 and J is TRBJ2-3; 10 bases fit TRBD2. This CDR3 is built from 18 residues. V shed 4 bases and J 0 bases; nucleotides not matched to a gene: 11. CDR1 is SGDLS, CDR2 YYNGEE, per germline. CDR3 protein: CASSPQSAGGRSTDTQYF. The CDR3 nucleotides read TGTGCCAGCAGCCCCCAGTCAGCGGGAGGGCGGAGCACAGATACGCAGTATTTT.

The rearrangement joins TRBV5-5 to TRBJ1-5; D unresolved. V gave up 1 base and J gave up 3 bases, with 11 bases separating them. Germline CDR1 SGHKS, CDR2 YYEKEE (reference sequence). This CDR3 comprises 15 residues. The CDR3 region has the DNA TGTGCCAGCAGCTTGAGCGGGATCCCCAATCAGCCCCAGCATTTT. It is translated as CASSLSGIPNQPQHF.

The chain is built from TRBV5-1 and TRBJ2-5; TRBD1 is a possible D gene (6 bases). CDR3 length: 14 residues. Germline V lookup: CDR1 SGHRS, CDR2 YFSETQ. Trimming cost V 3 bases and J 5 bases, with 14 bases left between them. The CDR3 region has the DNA TGCGCCAGCAGCTCAGGGGACCCCCGGGAGACCCAGTACTTC. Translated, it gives CASSSGDPRETQYF.

CDR3 sequence (DNA): TGTGCCAGCAGTGAACAGGGGGTGAACACCATATATTTT. It translates to CASSEQGVNTIYF. V and J are TRBV25-1 and TRBJ1-3; 7 bases match TRBD1. Losses at the gene ends were 2 bases for V and 7 bases for J; bases not matched to a gene: 2. This CDR3 has 13 residues. Germline V lookup: CDR1 MGHDK, CDR2 SYGVNS.

CDR3 protein: CASSWDSNEKLFF. The CDR3 DNA reads as TGTGCCAGCAGTTGGGACAGTAATGAAAAACTGTTTTTT. The chain recombines TRBV2 with TRBJ1-4; 7 bases agree with TRBD1. CDR3 length: 13 amino acids. Germline trimming cut 5 bases from V and 4 bases from J; bases unmatched to any gene: 1. Germline V gives CDR1 SNHLY, CDR2 FYNNEI.

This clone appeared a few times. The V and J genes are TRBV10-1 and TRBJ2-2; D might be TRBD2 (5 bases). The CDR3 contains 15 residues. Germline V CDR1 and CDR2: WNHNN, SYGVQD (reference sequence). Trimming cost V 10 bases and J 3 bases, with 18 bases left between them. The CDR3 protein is CATQSGSRDTGELFF. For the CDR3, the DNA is TGCGCCACCCAGAGCGGCAGTCGTGACACCGGGGAGCTGTTTTTT.

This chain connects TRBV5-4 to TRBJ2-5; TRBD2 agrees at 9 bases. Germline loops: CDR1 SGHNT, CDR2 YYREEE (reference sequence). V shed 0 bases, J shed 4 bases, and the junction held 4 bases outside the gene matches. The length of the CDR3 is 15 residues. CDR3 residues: CASSLGGGVRETQYF. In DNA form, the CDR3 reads TGTGCCAGCAGCTTGGGCGGGGGGGTGAGAGAGACCCAGTACTTC.

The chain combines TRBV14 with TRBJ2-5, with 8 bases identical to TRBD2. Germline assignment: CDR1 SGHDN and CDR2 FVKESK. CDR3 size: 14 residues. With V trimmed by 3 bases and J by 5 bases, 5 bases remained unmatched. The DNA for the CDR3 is TGTGCCAGCAGCCAGTTACTAGCGGTTGAGACCCAGTACTTC. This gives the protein CASSQLLAVETQYF.

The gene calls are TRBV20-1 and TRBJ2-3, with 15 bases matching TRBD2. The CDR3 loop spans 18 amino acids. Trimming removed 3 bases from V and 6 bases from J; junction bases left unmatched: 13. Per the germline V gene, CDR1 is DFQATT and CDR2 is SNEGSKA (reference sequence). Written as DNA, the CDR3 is TGCAGTGCTAGTCCCTGGGGACTAGCGGGGGGCACTCTTGATACGCAGTATTTT. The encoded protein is CSASPWGLAGGTLDTQYF.